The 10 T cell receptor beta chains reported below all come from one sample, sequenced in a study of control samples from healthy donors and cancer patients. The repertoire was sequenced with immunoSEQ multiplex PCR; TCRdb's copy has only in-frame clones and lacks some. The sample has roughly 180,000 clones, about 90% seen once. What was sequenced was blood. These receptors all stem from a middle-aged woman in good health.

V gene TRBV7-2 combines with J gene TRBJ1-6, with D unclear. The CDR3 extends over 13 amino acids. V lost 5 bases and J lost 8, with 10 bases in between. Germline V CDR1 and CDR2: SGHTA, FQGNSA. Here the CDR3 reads CASSPSNDSPLHF. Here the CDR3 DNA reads TGTGCCAGCAGCCCAAGCAACGATTCACCCCTCCACTTT.

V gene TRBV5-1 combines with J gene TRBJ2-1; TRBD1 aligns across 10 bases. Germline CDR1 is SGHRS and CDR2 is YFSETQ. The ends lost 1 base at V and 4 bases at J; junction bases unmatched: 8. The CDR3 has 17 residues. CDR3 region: CASSLYGTGVGYNEQFF. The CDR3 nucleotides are TGCGCCAGCAGCTTGTATGGGACAGGGGTTGGGTACAATGAGCAGTTCTTC. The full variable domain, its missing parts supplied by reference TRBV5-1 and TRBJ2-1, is KAGVTQTPRYLIKTRGQQVTLSCSPISGHRSVSWYQQTPGQGLQFLFEYFSETQRNKGNFPGRFSGRQFSNSRSEMNVSTLELGDSALYLCASSLYGTGVGYNEQFFGPGTRLTVL.

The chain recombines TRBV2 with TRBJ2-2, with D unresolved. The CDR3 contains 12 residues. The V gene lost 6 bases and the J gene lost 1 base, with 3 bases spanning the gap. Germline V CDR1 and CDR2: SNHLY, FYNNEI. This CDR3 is CASRLNTGELFF. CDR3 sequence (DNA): TGTGCCAGCAGATTGAACACCGGGGAGCTGTTTTTT.

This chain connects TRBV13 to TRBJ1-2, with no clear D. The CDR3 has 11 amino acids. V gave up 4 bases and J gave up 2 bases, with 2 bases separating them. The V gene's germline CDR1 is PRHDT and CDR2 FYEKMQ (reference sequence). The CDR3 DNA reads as TGTGCCAGCAGCTCAAACTATGGCTACACCTTC. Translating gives CASSSNYGYTF.

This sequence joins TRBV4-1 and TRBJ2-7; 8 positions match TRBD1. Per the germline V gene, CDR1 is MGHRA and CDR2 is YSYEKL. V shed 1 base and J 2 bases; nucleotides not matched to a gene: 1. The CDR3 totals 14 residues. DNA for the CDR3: TGCGCCAGCAGCCAAGTGGACAGGGCCTACGAGCAGTACTTC. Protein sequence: CASSQVDRAYEQYF.

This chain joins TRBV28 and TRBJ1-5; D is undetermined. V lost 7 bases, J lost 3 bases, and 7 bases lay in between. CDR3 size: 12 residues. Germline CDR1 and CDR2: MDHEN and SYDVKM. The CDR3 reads CASNTPNQPQHF. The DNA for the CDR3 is TGTGCCAGCAATACTCCCAATCAGCCCCAGCATTTT.

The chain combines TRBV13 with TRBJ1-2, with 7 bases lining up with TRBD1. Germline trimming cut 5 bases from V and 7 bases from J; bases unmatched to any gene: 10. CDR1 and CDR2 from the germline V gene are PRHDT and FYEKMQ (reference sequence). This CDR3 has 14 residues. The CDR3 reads CASSRPQAGGGYTF. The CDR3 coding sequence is TGTGCCAGCAGCCGACCTCAGGCAGGGGGTGGCTACACCTTC.

The CDR3 protein is CASSLGSGEKLFF. CDR3 in DNA: TGTGCCAGCAGTTTAGGCTCGGGCGAAAAACTGTTTTTT. The chain couples TRBV12-3 or TRBV12-4 to TRBJ1-4; D gene ambiguous. CDR3 size: 13 residues. The V gene lost 1 base and the J gene lost 8 bases, with 8 bases spanning the gap.

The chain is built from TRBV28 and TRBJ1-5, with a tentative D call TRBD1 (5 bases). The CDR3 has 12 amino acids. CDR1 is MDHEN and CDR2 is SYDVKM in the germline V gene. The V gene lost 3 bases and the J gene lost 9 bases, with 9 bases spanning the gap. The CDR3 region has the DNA TGTGCCAGCAGTTTCGGGGGGTGGCCCCAGCATTTT. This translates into CASSFGGWPQHF.

The CDR3 bases are TGCGCCAGCAGCCCGGGGCAGAGCTCCTACAATGAGCAGTTCTTC. As protein: CASSPGQSSYNEQFF. The chain combines TRBV4-1 with TRBJ2-1; D might be TRBD1 or TRBD2, each matching 5 bases. V was clipped by 4 bases and J by 0 bases, with 10 bases between them. The CDR3 is 15 amino acids. CDR1 MGHRA and CDR2 YSYEKL come from the germline V gene.